This T cell receptor (beta chain) derives from a study of beta chain features in type 1 diabetes. Every participating donor gave one draw, a heparinised blood sample averaging about 100 mL. This clone was observed a single time. The antigen is undetermined. The whole isolated RNA underwent reverse transcription, so sequencing captured expressed TCRB transcripts. Here immunoSEQ multiplex PCR was the method, and the copy in TCRdb shows in-frame clones only, minus some. The top ten hold roughly 0.092% of the sample, which has approximately 150,000 clones, 63% seen once. General study findings and limits: Shorter TCRB CDR3s, moderately but significantly so, were found in Type 1 diabetes patients in all four CD4+ subsets.

The CDR3 sequence is 16 residues long. Trimming took 4 bases from V and 4 from J; bases not matched to a gene: 10. The V gene's germline CDR1 is SGDLS and CDR2 YYNGEE. The chain couples TRBV9 to TRBJ2-3; the match to TRBD1 covers 9 bases. This sequence was found in a man younger than 40 with type 1 diabetes. The specimen sequenced was naive CD4+ T cells from blood. In DNA, the CDR3 is TGTGCCAGCAGCTCGACGGGACAGGGTTCGCCAGATACGCAGTATTTT. Protein product: CASSSTGQGSPDTQYF.